These T cell receptor beta chains were read from a single sample in a study of blood T cell repertoires in COVID-19. Using immunoSEQ multiplex PCR, the repertoire was profiled, and TCRdb retains in-frame clones only, with some absent. The data contain about 38,000 clones, 87% of them singletons. The sample consisted of peripheral blood. Receptor source: a man aged 50 to 59 with active or convalescent COVID-19. CDR3s include the opening cysteine and the closing phenylalanine or tryptophan. A D gene is named only where the DNA matches it firmly. Some rows mark clone size as missing; the rest say once, few, many or name a class of expanded clone.

cdr3_aa cdr3_nt d_call v_call clone_size j_call
CASRVSYEQYF TGTGCCAGCCGAGTCTCCTACGAGCAGTACTTC - TRBV6-9 - TRBJ2-7
CASSPNRGLTEAFF TGTGCCAGCAGTCCAAACAGGGGGCTCACTGAAGCTTTCTTT TRBD1 TRBV27 once TRBJ1-1
CASSVGPAANYGYTF TGTGCCAGCAGCGTAGGCCCGGCGGCTAACTATGGCTACACCTTC - TRBV9 - TRBJ1-2
CASSLGPGSEEKLFF TGTGCCAGCAGCTTGGGCCCAGGAAGTGAGGAAAAACTGTTTTTT - TRBV5-5 - TRBJ1-4
CASSLGSGRPGETQYF TGTGCCAGCAGCTTAGGTAGCGGGAGACCCGGTGAGACCCAGTACTTC TRBD2 TRBV7-3 - TRBJ2-5
CASSLNWNQPQHF TGTGCCAGCAGCTTAAACTGGAATCAGCCCCAGCATTTT - TRBV7-9 - TRBJ1-5
CASSQGIAGGNNEQFF TGCGCCAGCAGCCAAGGGATAGCGGGAGGGAACAATGAGCAGTTCTTC TRBD2 TRBV4-1 - TRBJ2-1
CASSGRGNNEQFF TGTGCCAGCAGCGGACGAGGGAACAATGAGCAGTTCTTC - TRBV7-2 - TRBJ2-1
CASSLSSLSYEQYF TGTGCCAGCAGCTTGTCTAGCCTCTCCTACGAGCAGTACTTC - TRBV5-4 - TRBJ2-7
CASSLGTSLYNEQFF TGTGCCAGCAGCTTGGGGACTAGCCTATACAATGAGCAGTTCTTC TRBD2 TRBV5-4 - TRBJ2-1
CASSPTSTDEQYF TGTGCCAGCTCACCAACATCGACTGACGAGCAGTACTTC - TRBV18 - TRBJ2-7
CASSPPSGRSSGNTIYF TGTGCCAGCTCACCACCGAGCGGCAGGAGCTCTGGAAACACCATATATTTT - TRBV18 - TRBJ1-3
CASSLDRGLGNTIYF TGCGCCAGCAGCTTGGACAGGGGGCTCGGAAACACCATATATTTT TRBD1 TRBV5-1 - TRBJ1-3
CASSEAGRGPRSPLHF TGTGCCAGCAGTGAAGCGGGCAGGGGGCCTCGTTCACCCCTCCACTTT TRBD1 TRBV6-1 once TRBJ1-6
CASSPGLAYEQYF TGTGCCAGCAGTCCGGGACTAGCCTACGAGCAGTACTTC TRBD2 TRBV11-1 - TRBJ2-7
CASSQSSAAGELFF TGTGCCAGCAGCCAAAGTAGTGCCGCCGGGGAGCTGTTTTTT - TRBV4-2 - TRBJ2-2
CASTDRTEGTEAFF TGTGCCAGCACCGATAGGACAGAAGGCACTGAAGCTTTCTTT - TRBV2 - TRBJ1-1
CATSDPGTSGRYGTDTQYF TGTGCCACCAGTGACCCCGGGACTAGCGGGAGGTACGGCACAGATACGCAGTATTTT TRBD2 TRBV24-1 - TRBJ2-3
CASRSQGVIQAFF TGTGCCAGCAGATCACAGGGGGTGATTCAAGCTTTCTTT TRBD1 TRBV28 - TRBJ1-1
CASRKEANSNQPQHF TGTGCCAGCAGAAAGGAGGCGAATAGCAATCAGCCCCAGCATTTT - TRBV6-5 - TRBJ1-5
CASSLQGMNTEAFF TGCGCCAGCAGCCTACAGGGGATGAACACTGAAGCTTTCTTT TRBD1 TRBV10-2 - TRBJ1-1
CASKPAGPRGYNEQFF TGTGCCAGCAAACCGGCCGGGCCTAGGGGATACAATGAGCAGTTCTTC - TRBV7-9 - TRBJ2-1
CASSLDYRGPYEQYF TGTGCCAGCAGCTTAGATTACAGGGGGCCCTACGAGCAGTACTTC TRBD1 TRBV11-2 - TRBJ2-7
CASSRTGWSEQFF TGTGCCAGCAGCCGGACAGGGTGGAGTGAGCAGTTCTTC TRBD1 TRBV5-6 - TRBJ2-1
CASSSAGDSYEQYF TGTGCCAGCAGTTCAGCAGGGGACTCCTACGAGCAGTACTTC - TRBV28 - TRBJ2-7
CASSHGTGGSTDTQYF TGTGCCAGCAGCCATGGGACAGGGGGTAGTACAGATACGCAGTATTTT TRBD1 TRBV3-1/TRBV3-2 - TRBJ2-3
CASSIPPAAGTDTQYF TGTGCCAGTAGTATCCCACCGGCAGCGGGCACAGATACGCAGTATTTT - TRBV19 once TRBJ2-3
CASSLETGVENSPLHF TGTGCCAGCAGTTTGGAGACAGGGGTCGAAAATTCACCCCTCCACTTT TRBD1 TRBV6-5 - TRBJ1-6
CASSLEGYEQYF TGCGCCAGCAGCTTGGAGGGGTACGAGCAGTACTTC - TRBV5-1 - TRBJ2-7
CASSPGTLYGYTF TGTGCCAGCAGCCCGGGTACACTCTATGGCTACACCTTC - TRBV11-2 - TRBJ1-2
CASMSSPRYGYTF TGTGCCAGTATGAGTTCCCCCCGGTATGGCTACACCTTC - TRBV19 - TRBJ1-2
CASSPGTGARTDTQYF TGCGCCAGCAGTCCTGGGACAGGGGCCCGCACAGATACGCAGTATTTT TRBD1 TRBV23-1 - TRBJ2-3
CASSRGGQSGYTF TGCGCCAGCAGCCGAGGCGGGCAGAGTGGCTACACCTTC - TRBV5-1 - TRBJ1-2
CASSKSGTSGGNVYNEQFF TGTGCCAGCAGCAAATCCGGGACTAGCGGGGGTAATGTTTACAATGAGCAGTTCTTC TRBD2 TRBV5-8 - TRBJ2-1
CASSFGQTKETQYF TGTGCCAGCAGCTTTGGGCAAACCAAGGAGACCCAGTACTTC - TRBV7-2 - TRBJ2-5
CASSLGAINEKLFF TGTGCCAGCAGCCTCGGAGCAATTAATGAAAAACTGTTTTTT - TRBV7-6 - TRBJ1-4
CAISEFESSQLSGNTIYF TGTGCCATCAGTGAGTTCGAGTCTAGCCAACTCTCTGGAAACACCATATATTTT - TRBV10-3 - TRBJ1-3
CASSRTGGRGEKLFF TGTGCCAGCAGCAGAACAGGGGGAAGAGGTGAAAAACTGTTTTTT TRBD1 TRBV7-8 - TRBJ1-4
CASSQGLGNQPQHF TGTGCCAGCAGCCAGGGGTTGGGCAATCAGCCCCAGCATTTT - TRBV6-6 once TRBJ1-5
CSASLPLSSYNEQFF TGCAGTGCTAGTCTCCCACTCTCCTCCTACAATGAGCAGTTCTTC - TRBV20-1 - TRBJ2-1
CASSGGTSNHTDTQYF TGCGCCAGCAGCGGGGGTACTAGCAACCACACAGATACGCAGTATTTT - TRBV10-1 few TRBJ2-3
CASSLSGGTEAFF TGTGCCAGCAGCTTAAGCGGCGGCACTGAAGCTTTCTTT - TRBV7-9 - TRBJ1-1
CAARQGGVNEQFF TGTGCCGCAAGACAGGGGGGAGTCAATGAGCAGTTCTTC TRBD1 TRBV10-3 once TRBJ2-1
CASRRRLRDRGRGEQFF TGTGCCAGCAGGCGTAGACTCCGGGACAGGGGACGGGGTGAGCAGTTCTTC TRBD1 TRBV7-8 - TRBJ2-1
CASSIVTGIGQPQHF TGTGCCAGTAGTATAGTGACAGGGATCGGACAGCCCCAGCATTTT TRBD1 TRBV19 - TRBJ1-5
CASRQGTNTGELFF TGTGCCAGCAGACAGGGGACGAACACCGGGGAGCTGTTTTTT TRBD1 TRBV7-3 - TRBJ2-2
CASSGQDTEAFF TGTGCCAGCAGCGGCCAGGACACTGAAGCTTTCTTT - TRBV9 - TRBJ1-1
CASSEVPKNTLYEQYF TGTGCCAGCAGCGAAGTCCCCAAGAACACCCTCTACGAGCAGTACTTC - TRBV14 few TRBJ2-7
CASELAANTGELFF TGTGCCAGTGAACTAGCGGCCAACACCGGGGAGCTGTTTTTT TRBD2 TRBV9 - TRBJ2-2
CASRDRASGANVLTF TGTGCCAGCCGGGACAGGGCTTCGGGGGCCAACGTCCTGACTTTC TRBD1 TRBV2 - TRBJ2-6
CASTLGGGSEAFF TGTGCCAGCACCCTTGGGGGGGGATCTGAAGCTTTCTTT - TRBV5-8 once TRBJ1-1
CASARDSYEQYF TGTGCCAGCGCGCGGGACTCCTACGAGCAGTACTTC - TRBV6-5 - TRBJ2-7
CASSLVRVYSNQPQHF TGTGCCAGCAGTTTGGTCAGGGTCTATAGCAATCAGCCCCAGCATTTT - TRBV28 - TRBJ1-5
CASSLTPQQSSNQPQHF TGCGCCAGCAGTCTAACTCCCCAACAGAGTAGCAATCAGCCCCAGCATTTT - TRBV23-1 - TRBJ1-5
CASSLGRDSSGYTF TGTGCCAGCAGCTTAGGGCGGGACAGTTCGGGCTACACCTTC TRBD1 TRBV7-8 - TRBJ1-2